The rows below give T cell receptor beta chains drawn from one sample of a study of control samples from healthy donors and cancer patients. Using immunoSEQ multiplex PCR, the repertoire was profiled, and TCRdb retains in-frame clones only, with some absent. The sample includes 150,000 or so clones, about 94% of them seen just once. Material: blood. These receptors were collected from a man in his forties in good health. Both conserved end residues are part of each CDR3. D genes are given only for firm matches. Clone size is shown for a subset of rows, as once, few, many or a class of expanded clone.

clone size | D gene | J gene | V gene | CDR3 protein | CDR3 DNA
NA | NA | TRBJ1-4 | TRBV19 | CASSIGINEKLFF | TGTGCCAGTAGTATAGGCATTAATGAAAAACTGTTTTTT
NA | NA | TRBJ1-5 | TRBV7-2 | CASSSSRGKQPQHF | TGTGCCAGCAGCTCATCAAGGGGGAAACAGCCCCAGCATTTT
NA | NA | TRBJ1-2 | TRBV19 | CASSPDSGTGARGYTF | TGTGCCAGTAGCCCGGACAGCGGGACGGGGGCACGTGGCTACACCTTC
NA | NA | TRBJ1-1 | TRBV27 | CASSLNRVRSTEAFF | TGTGCCAGCAGTTTAAATCGGGTGAGGAGCACTGAAGCTTTCTTT
NA | NA | TRBJ1-3 | TRBV4-3 | CASSQDLLRGASRSGNTIYF | TGCGCCAGCAGCCAAGATTTGTTGAGGGGAGCCAGCCGCTCTGGAAACACCATATATTTT
NA | NA | TRBJ1-2 | TRBV3-1/TRBV3-2 | CASSQEADGGAGYGYTF | TGTGCCAGCAGCCAAGAAGCGGATGGGGGGGCGGGCTATGGCTACACCTTC
NA | NA | TRBJ2-3 | TRBV11-1 | CASSLASTDTQYF | TGTGCCAGCAGCTTAGCGTCCACAGATACGCAGTATTTT
NA | NA | TRBJ2-1 | TRBV5-1 | CASSLDRARNEQFF | TGCGCCAGCAGCTTGGACAGGGCTCGGAATGAGCAGTTCTTC
NA | NA | TRBJ1-1 | TRBV28 | CASSLFENTEAFF | TGTGCCAGCAGTTTGTTCGAGAACACTGAAGCTTTCTTT
NA | TRBD1 | TRBJ1-1 | TRBV5-4 | CASSLGQVNTEAFF | TGTGCCAGCAGCCTGGGACAGGTGAACACTGAAGCTTTCTTT
once | TRBD1 | TRBJ2-2 | TRBV6-6 | CASSSGQGGTGELFF | TGTGCCAGCAGTTCTGGACAGGGTGGTACCGGGGAGCTGTTTTTT
NA | NA | TRBJ1-5 | TRBV27 | CASSSSGAGNQPQHF | TGTGCCAGCAGCTCCTCAGGGGCGGGAAATCAGCCCCAGCATTTT
NA | TRBD1 | TRBJ1-2 | TRBV6-1 | CASSEVTGAQGYTF | TGTGCCAGCAGTGAAGTGACAGGGGCGCAGGGCTACACCTTC
NA | NA | TRBJ2-3 | TRBV5-1 | CASSFGGSSTDTQYF | TGCGCCAGCAGCTTCGGGGGCTCTAGCACAGATACGCAGTATTTT
NA | NA | TRBJ1-1 | TRBV29-1 | CSAYWGAAFF | TGCAGCGCCTACTGGGGGGCTGCTTTCTTT
NA | NA | TRBJ1-4 | TRBV19 | CASSTTRLGVANEKLFF | TGTGCCAGTAGCACCACGCGTCTCGGAGTGGCTAATGAAAAACTGTTTTTT
few | NA | TRBJ2-7 | TRBV5-1 | CASSNRGEQYF | TGCGCCAGCAGCAATAGAGGCGAGCAGTACTTC
NA | NA | TRBJ2-7 | TRBV5-8 | CASSSQRQGRGGTYEQYF | TGTGCCAGCAGCTCCCAGAGACAGGGCCGGGGGGGAACCTACGAGCAGTACTTC
few | NA | TRBJ1-5 | TRBV19 | CASTLRWNQPQHF | TGTGCCAGTACCCTTAGGTGGAATCAGCCCCAGCATTTT
NA | NA | TRBJ1-6 | TRBV5-6 | CASSWAGAVNSPLHF | TGTGCCAGCAGCTGGGCGGGGGCCGTTAATTCACCCCTCCACTTT
NA | NA | TRBJ1-6 | TRBV28 | CASSLPRRVRWNSPLHF | TGTGCCAGCAGTTTACCCCGGAGAGTAAGATGGAATTCACCCCTCCACTTT
NA | NA | TRBJ1-2 | TRBV27 | CASSLKGNRGYTF | TGTGCCAGCAGTTTAAAGGGTAATAGGGGCTACACCTTC
NA | NA | TRBJ2-1 | TRBV19 | CASSIGGRINEQFF | TGTGCCAGTAGTATAGGGGGACGGATCAATGAGCAGTTCTTC
NA | TRBD1 | TRBJ1-1 | TRBV28 | CASSLRGTVNTEAFF | TGTGCCAGCAGTTTAAGGGGGACAGTGAACACTGAAGCTTTCTTT
NA | TRBD1 | TRBJ1-3 | TRBV7-2 | CASSLTGQDGNTIYF | TGTGCCAGCAGCTTAACCGGACAGGATGGAAACACCATATATTTT
NA | NA | TRBJ1-5 | TRBV6-2/TRBV6-3 | CASSYSSLQPQHF | TGTGCCAGCAGTTACTCAAGCTTACAGCCCCAGCATTTT
NA | TRBD1 | TRBJ2-6 | TRBV15 | CATSLHPGTGYPGANVLTF | TGTGCCACCAGCCTCCATCCCGGGACAGGGTATCCCGGGGCCAACGTCCTGACTTTC
NA | TRBD2 | TRBJ2-3 | TRBV27 | CASNQGLAGGVDTQYF | TGTGCCAGCAACCAGGGGCTAGCGGGGGGGGTAGATACGCAGTATTTT
once | TRBD1 | TRBJ1-3 | TRBV6-2/TRBV6-3 | CASSSLQTRTGGSGNTIYF | TGTGCCAGCAGTTCTCTCCAAACCCGGACAGGAGGCTCTGGAAACACCATATATTTT
NA | NA | TRBJ1-2 | TRBV20-1 | CSASSPDSYGYTF | TGCAGTGCTAGTTCCCCAGACTCCTATGGCTACACCTTC
NA | NA | TRBJ2-5 | TRBV4-3 | CASSQETRPGETQYF | TGCGCCAGCAGCCAAGAGACTCGGCCGGGGGAGACCCAGTACTTC
NA | TRBD1 | TRBJ2-7 | TRBV5-1 | CASSFGVDRNSYEQYF | TGCGCCAGCAGCTTTGGGGTGGACAGGAACTCCTACGAGCAGTACTTC
NA | NA | TRBJ2-7 | TRBV5-1 | CASSLGQVSYEQYF | TGCGCCAGCAGCTTGGGACAGGTTTCCTACGAGCAGTACTTC
NA | NA | TRBJ1-2 | TRBV5-6 | CASSLAGRTGGGYTF | TGTGCCAGCAGCTTGGCCGGGCGCACAGGAGGAGGCTACACCTTC
NA | NA | TRBJ1-1 | TRBV11-2 | CASTLVRGGAFF | TGTGCCAGCACCCTGGTCCGGGGGGGAGCTTTCTTT
NA | NA | TRBJ1-2 | TRBV27 | CASSYRWNYGYTF | TGTGCCAGCAGTTATCGGTGGAACTATGGCTACACCTTC
NA | NA | TRBJ2-3 | TRBV19 | CASSRLVAGPTDTQYF | TGTGCCAGTAGCCGGTTGGTTGCGGGGCCCACAGATACGCAGTATTTT
NA | TRBD2 | TRBJ2-7 | TRBV5-3 | CARSLSGQRGPYEQYF | TGTGCCAGAAGCTTGTCCGGCCAGCGGGGGCCCTACGAGCAGTACTTC
NA | TRBD1 | TRBJ1-1 | TRBV9 | CASSSWTGLNTEAFF | TGTGCCAGCAGCTCTTGGACAGGATTGAACACTGAAGCTTTCTTT
once | NA | TRBJ2-7 | TRBV29-1 | CSVEGRTETSYEQYF | TGCAGCGTTGAAGGGCGGACTGAGACGTCCTACGAGCAGTACTTC
NA | NA | TRBJ1-2 | TRBV5-1 | CASRDVALGLPGYTF | TGCGCCAGCAGGGACGTAGCTTTGGGTTTGCCTGGCTACACCTTC
NA | NA | TRBJ1-5 | TRBV28 | CASSQKVQPQHF | TGTGCCAGCAGTCAAAAGGTTCAGCCCCAGCATTTT
NA | TRBD1 | TRBJ1-2 | TRBV27 | CASTLTGNYGYTF | TGTGCCAGCACCCTGACAGGGAACTATGGCTACACCTTC